Below, 15 T cell receptor beta chains from the same sample are listed, as sequenced in a study of T cell responses to AZD1222 COVID-19 vaccine. Measured with immunoSEQ multiplex PCR; TCRdb has only the in-frame clones, and not every one. The sample lists roughly 140,000 clones; 80% to 90% were seen once. Sequencing was performed on peripheral blood, taken on day 0 of AZD1222 vaccination. All receptors derive from an adult in good health.

The chain carries TRBV10-3 and TRBJ2-3; D call uncertain. CDR1 is ENHRY, CDR2 SYGVKD, per germline. The V end lost 8 bases, the J end lost 0 bases, and 12 bases lay between the germline ends. CDR3 length: 14 amino acids. The CDR3 sequence is CAIAGAPSTDTQYF. The CDR3 bases are TGTGCCATCGCCGGTGCACCTAGCACAGATACGCAGTATTTT.

V usage is TRBV9 and J usage is TRBJ1-1, with 11 bases fitting TRBD1. Germline V lookup: CDR1 SGDLS, CDR2 YYNGEE. The CDR3 is 15 residues long. V lost 2 bases and J lost 6; bases outside the gene matches: 6. CDR3 in amino acids: CASSVDGQGAAEAFF. The DNA for the CDR3 is TGTGCCAGCAGCGTCGACGGACAGGGGGCCGCTGAAGCTTTCTTT.

This chain uses TRBV19 with TRBJ2-7, with 9 bases fitting TRBD1. V lost 3 bases to trimming and J lost 1 base; unmatched junction nucleotides: 7. Germline V gives CDR1 LNHDA, CDR2 SQIVND (reference sequence). The CDR3 is 16 amino acids. Here the CDR3 DNA reads TGTGCCAGTAGTATCTTCGGACAGGGGACTTCCTACGAGCAGTACTTC. Translated, it gives CASSIFGQGTSYEQYF.

The chain joins TRBV4-3 to TRBJ2-3; D assignment may be TRBD1 or TRBD2 (5 bases each). CDR3 length equals 21 residues. Germline V gene sequence: CDR1 LGHNA, CDR2 YSLEER. V was shortened by 0 bases and J by 7 bases, with 32 bases between the two germline ends. The CDR3 spells CASSQDRGTPVSVGVVNTQYF. As DNA, the CDR3 is TGCGCCAGCAGCCAAGATCGAGGGACCCCTGTCTCTGTAGGGGTTGTAAATACGCAGTATTTT.

Comments on this clone: One junction end disagrees with the germline gene, perhaps due to a read error. The V gene is TRBV27, the J gene TRBJ2-2, with 7 bases identical to TRBD2. This CDR3 has 13 amino acids. The germline CDR1 and CDR2 sequences are MNHEY and SMNVEV (reference sequence). The CDR3 DNA sequence: TGTGCCAGCAGTGTATCTCCCGACCGGGGGGTGTTTTTT. It is translated as CASSVSPDRGVFF.

V is TRBV7-2 and J is TRBJ2-2, with D possibly matching TRBD1 (6 bases). V shed 7 bases and J shed 8 bases, with 14 bases lying between them. Germline CDR1 SGHTA, CDR2 FQGNSA. This CDR3 is built from 13 residues. CDR3 region: CASTFTGSGELFF. Written as DNA, the CDR3 is TGTGCCAGCACATTTACAGGGTCTGGGGAGCTGTTTTTT.

Only a few counts were recorded for this clone. The chain carries TRBV30 and TRBJ1-2, with D perhaps TRBD1 (5 bases). Deletions cut 1 base from V and 4 bases from J, with 7 bases between. The CDR3 sequence is 12 residues long. Germline CDR1 reads GTSNPN; CDR2 reads SVGIG (reference sequence). CDR3 in amino acids: CAWSAGSYGYTF. CDR3 DNA sequence: TGTGCCTGGAGTGCAGGGTCCTATGGCTACACCTTC.

The chain links TRBV19 to TRBJ2-1; D is tentatively TRBD1 or TRBD2 (5 bases each). Between the trimmed V and J ends, which lost 7 bases and 8 bases, there was a span of 18 bases. The CDR3 is 14 residues long. Germline V CDR1 and CDR2: LNHDA, SQIVND (reference sequence). The CDR3 coding sequence is TGTGCCAGTACCCTTTCCGGGACGCCTCATGAGCAGTTCTTC. Translated, it gives CASTLSGTPHEQFF.

The chain is built from TRBV6-6 and TRBJ1-5; weak D call: TRBD1 (6 bases). V gave up 5 bases and J gave up 0 bases, with 14 bases separating them. This CDR3 is built from 16 residues. CDR1 and CDR2 from the germline V gene are MNHNY and SVGAGI (reference sequence). Here the CDR3 DNA reads TGTGCCAGCAGTAATAACAGGGCTCCTAGCAATCAGCCCCAGCATTTT. It yields the protein CASSNNRAPSNQPQHF.

This chain links TRBV30 with TRBJ2-1, with TRBD2 identical over 7 bases. The V gene end was trimmed by 8 bases and the J gene end by 12 bases; junction bases not matched to a gene: 16. This CDR3 spans 13 amino acids. Germline V lookup: CDR1 GTSNPN, CDR2 SVGIG (reference sequence). This CDR3 is CARDRRELQGQFF. In DNA, the CDR3 is TGTGCCAGGGATCGGCGGGAGCTTCAGGGGCAGTTCTTC.

This chain connects TRBV12-2 to TRBJ1-4; TRBD1 reflects the table's D call only, with no check against the DNA. TRBV12-2 is a pseudogene. The length of the CDR3 is 20 residues. This CDR3 is CASRLARWGFSGALNEKLFF. As DNA, the CDR3 is TGTGCAAGTCGCTTAGCTAGATGGGGTTTTTCAGGGGCCCTCAATGAAAAACTGTTTTTT.

This sequence joins TRBV30 and TRBJ1-2; 11 bases agree with TRBD1. Germline V lookup: CDR1 GTSNPN, CDR2 SVGIG (reference sequence). The length of the CDR3 is 14 residues. V shed 1 base and J 8 bases; nucleotides not matched to a gene: 6. The CDR3, as DNA: TGTGCCTGGAGTGAGGACAGGGGGCTGATAGGCTACACCTTC. This encodes CAWSEDRGLIGYTF.

V and J are TRBV21-1 and TRBJ2-7; TRBD1 reflects the table's D call only, with no check against the DNA. TRBV21-1 represents a pseudogene. CDR3 length: 15 residues. The CDR3: CASGGLTGEAYEQYF. CDR3 DNA: TGTGCCAGCGGGGGACTGACAGGGGAGGCCTACGAGCAGTACTTC.

This clone was counted once. The chain carries TRBV7-9 and TRBJ2-1; a possible D gene is TRBD1 (6 bases). Trimming left V 5 bases short and J 7 bases short, with 24 bases between. The CDR3 extends over 17 amino acids. CDR1 is SEHNR and CDR2 is FQNEAQ in the germline V gene (reference sequence). In DNA, the CDR3 is TGTGCCAGCAGCGATAGAGGGTGGGACACTTCCAAGAATGAGCAGTTCTTC. Protein: CASSDRGWDTSKNEQFF.

This clone was found once. The J gene is TRBJ1-1, the V gene TRBV23-1; D is perhaps TRBD1 (6 bases). TRBV23-1 is identified as an open reading frame with a role that is uncertain. This CDR3 comprises 13 residues. Trimming removed 3 bases from V and 1 base from J, with 6 bases in between. The CDR3, as DNA: TGCGCCAGCAGTCAGGGGGCGAACACTGAAGCTTTCTTT. Translating gives CASSQGANTEAFF.